This T cell receptor beta chain was obtained from a study of shared T cell receptors in the human thymus. TCRdb's copy holds only in-frame clones and misses some; the assay was immunoSEQ multiplex PCR. The sample holds hundreds of thousands of clones, over 75% seen once. The CDR3 extends over 13 amino acids. The germline CDR1 and CDR2 sequences are SEHNR and FQNEAQ (reference sequence). V lost 4 bases and J lost 3, with 10 bases in between. The same data also contributed to another study, on human thymus T cells.

The clonotype originates from a boy younger than two with a congenital heart defect. The chain links TRBV7-9 to TRBJ2-7; D is possibly TRBD1 (5 bases). The sample taken for sequencing was thymocytes. Here the CDR3 DNA reads TGTGCCAGCAGCTCGGCCAGGGACTACGAGCAGTACTTC. Translation: CASSSARDYEQYF.